This T cell receptor (beta chain) was found in a study of blood T cell repertoires in COVID-19. Overall study context: Sites in the United States, Italy and Spain provided acute and convalescent COVID-19 samples.

Participants were placed into cohorts based on the clinical history they reported. The V segment lost 4 bases and the J segment 6 bases; nucleotides outside the gene matches: 12. The CDR3 spans 16 residues. Germline CDR1 and CDR2: LGHNA and YNFKEQ. The table came from immunoSEQ multiplex PCR; TCRdb's copy has only in-frame clones and leaves some out. The repertoire holds some 340,000 clones, with approximately 90% as singletons. The receptor comes from a woman aged 25 to 39 who had been exposed to COVID-19. The chain has TRBV4-2 and TRBJ1-2; TRBD1 agrees at 9 bases. Sequencing was carried out using PBMCs or T cells enriched from blood (not recorded which). In DNA form, the CDR3 reads TGTGCCAGCAGCCGGACAGGGGCCCCCTTGACCCATGGCTACACCTTC. Amino acids: CASSRTGAPLTHGYTF.